This is a list of T cell receptor beta chains from one sample in a study of human T cells and chemical hapten exposure. MiXCR, run by TCRdb on the RACE reads, gives a single entry per CDR3 protein. This table has under 120,000 distinct CDR3 sequences, 9.5% to 12% appearing once. This sample comprised whole blood, obtained in connection with sensitization to the hapten diphenylcyclopropenone (DPC). The origin of the receptors is a woman in her forties with alopecia areata. Some clones in this sample may be carry-over from other donors' samples. Each CDR3 is given without its conserved first and last residue. D genes are given only for firm matches.

d_call,v_call,j_call,cdr3_aa
TRBD2,TRBV7-2,TRBJ2-7,ASSLAPGLETLQY
TRBD1,TRBV12-3/TRBV12-4,TRBJ1-5,ASSQGTDGQPQH
-,TRBV2,TRBJ2-1,ASSELQILNEQF
-,TRBV7-6,TRBJ1-3,ASSSREVGNTIY
TRBD2,TRBV3-1,TRBJ2-3,ASSQGQTSGTH
TRBD1,TRBV20-1,TRBJ1-1,SATQWTGGSDTEAF
-,TRBV3-1,TRBJ1-2,ASSQQQAFNYGYT
TRBD1,TRBV6-2/TRBV6-3,TRBJ1-3,ATRTGGLSGNTIY
TRBD1,TRBV9,TRBJ1-4,ASSVGQGGEKLF
-,TRBV2,TRBJ1-5,ASSERPASNQPQH
-,TRBV25-1,TRBJ1-1,ASGRQAHTEAF
-,TRBV3-1,TRBJ2-7,ASAGTATSYEQY
TRBD1,TRBV20-1,TRBJ1-6,SARDLGGRLSYNSPLH
-,TRBV24-1,TRBJ1-6,ATSDGDSPLH
TRBD1,TRBV5-1,TRBJ2-1,ASSFTGDSYNEQF
TRBD2,TRBV5-1,TRBJ2-7,ASSGRLAGGRMQY
-,TRBV3-1,TRBJ1-4,ASSQDGQGSEKLF
TRBD1,TRBV5-6,TRBJ1-4,ASSIDRVEKLF
-,TRBV10-3,TRBJ1-2,AISPIERGGYGYT
-,TRBV19,TRBJ1-5,ASSNGRHLSNQPQH
-,TRBV5-1,TRBJ1-5,ASSLEGFNQPQH
-,TRBV6-5,TRBJ2-3,ASTTPGTDTQY
TRBD1,TRBV25-1,TRBJ2-5,ASSDLGTGEETQY
-,TRBV6-2/TRBV6-3,TRBJ2-7,ASRRGGYEQY
-,TRBV6-1,TRBJ2-5,ASRLQSQETQY
TRBD2,TRBV6-2/TRBV6-3,TRBJ2-1,ASSPGLAGEAEQF
-,TRBV30,TRBJ1-1,AWSGVSSTEAF
-,TRBV18,TRBJ2-4,ASSPPPAQGPKNIQY
TRBD2,TRBV5-1,TRBJ2-1,ASTGALAGGNEQF
TRBD1,TRBV2,TRBJ1-2,ASSTRTGGGYT
TRBD2,TRBV6-1,TRBJ2-3,ASSEPRGLATAHTDTQY
TRBD2,TRBV6-2/TRBV6-3,TRBJ2-2,ASSYSKALAGGAGELF
TRBD1,TRBV6-5,TRBJ2-7,ASSYAMGQGSQQY
-,TRBV11-3,TRBJ2-2,ASSLTGNTGELF
-,TRBV7-9,TRBJ2-6,ASSFWQGSSGANVLT
-,TRBV7-8,TRBJ2-5,ASSEWGRDPETQY
-,TRBV6-5,TRBJ1-1,ASSYNPDSEAF
-,TRBV7-9,TRBJ1-4,ASSSTGQAYNEKLF
-,TRBV11-3,TRBJ2-3,ASSLGALPGTDTQY
TRBD2,TRBV20-1,TRBJ2-2,SAPKSGGDTGELF
-,TRBV2,TRBJ2-5,ASSEGPITQY
TRBD2,TRBV11-1,TRBJ2-1,ASSLIGLAGGSSYNEQF
-,TRBV24-1,TRBJ1-2,ATSDSPYGYT
-,TRBV18,TRBJ2-2,ASSPRTGELF
TRBD1,TRBV24-1,TRBJ2-7,ATSDTGGALNEQY